The 11 T cell receptor beta chains presented below share a single source sample, sequenced in a study of cytomegalovirus exposure and HLA in healthy donors. Sequencing was performed with immunoSEQ multiplex PCR; in TCRdb, only in-frame clones are kept and a portion is missing. The data contain some 270,000 clones, 65% to 90% of them singletons. The sequenced sample was PBMCs. The receptor set was obtained from a woman aged 18-29 years in good health and CMV-seronegative.

The chain uses TRBV9 and TRBJ2-5, with a tentative D call TRBD1 (10 bases). The CDR3 totals 15 residues. Trimming removed 0 bases at V and 10 bases at J, with 19 bases between. The germline V gene encodes CDR1 SGDLS and CDR2 YYNGEE. The DNA of the CDR3 is TGTGCCAGCAGCGTAGGACTAGCGGACAGGGGGAACCAGTACTTC. Translated, it gives CASSVGLADRGNQYF.

This clone was observed a handful of times. A read error may produce the germline difference seen at one junction end. CDR3 nucleotides: TGTGCCAGCAGCGTTGCGACAGCTACGCAGTATTTT. Translating gives CASSVATATQYF. This sequence joins TRBV7-8 and TRBJ2-3, with D maybe TRBD1 (5 bases). This CDR3 has 12 amino acids. Germline V gene sequence: CDR1 SGHVS, CDR2 FQNEAQ.

The J gene is TRBJ1-1, the V gene TRBV6-5, with a tentative D call TRBD1 (5 bases). V gave up 0 bases and J gave up 11 bases, with 16 bases separating them. Germline loops: CDR1 MNHEY, CDR2 SVGAGI. The CDR3 extends over 14 amino acids. CDR3 DNA: TGTGCCAGCAGTTACTCTATGCAGGGAAGGGCGGCTTTCTTT. This gives the protein CASSYSMQGRAAFF.

The J gene is TRBJ1-1, the V gene TRBV5-1; tentative D call: TRBD1 (5 bases). CDR3 length: 13 residues. The germline CDR1 and CDR2 sequences are SGHRS and YFSETQ. Trimming took 4 bases from V and 0 from J, leaving 7 bases between them. The CDR3 DNA follows: TGCGCCAGCAGCACGGGGGTGAACACTGAAGCTTTCTTT. This translates into CASSTGVNTEAFF.

V and J are TRBV5-1 and TRBJ1-1; 7 bases match TRBD1. The CDR3 length is 20 residues. CDR1 is SGHRS, CDR2 YFSETQ, per germline. V gave up 0 bases and J gave up 1 base; unmatched junction bases: 18. This CDR3 reads CASSLALKQGTSTSNTEAFF. In DNA form, the CDR3 reads TGCGCCAGCAGCTTGGCCTTAAAACAGGGGACGTCGACCTCGAACACTGAAGCTTTCTTT. The full variable domain, with the rest looked up from reference TRBV5-1 and TRBJ1-1, is KAGVTQTPRYLIKTRGQQVTLSCSPISGHRSVSWYQQTPGQGLQFLFEYFSETQRNKGNFPGRFSGRQFSNSRSEMNVSTLELGDSALYLCASSLALKQGTSTSNTEAFFGQGTRLTVV.

The genes are TRBV7-9 and TRBJ1-1, with TRBD1 as a possible D gene (5 bases). V lost 0 bases to trimming and J lost 0 bases, with 20 bases between them. Per germline, CDR1 SEHNR and CDR2 FQNEAQ (reference sequence). The CDR3 extends over 19 amino acids. The CDR3 is CASSLARSGIRGMNTEAFF. CDR3 nucleotide sequence: TGTGCCAGCAGCTTAGCGCGGTCAGGGATCCGTGGAATGAACACTGAAGCTTTCTTT.

The chain carries TRBV10-3 and TRBJ2-1; 8 bases fit TRBD2. The CDR3 runs 16 residues. Germline V gene sequence: CDR1 ENHRY, CDR2 SYGVKD. The junction had 18 bases not matched to a gene; V was cut back by 7 bases and J by 10 bases. The CDR3 here is CAIMAGASGRNGEQFF. In nucleotides, the CDR3 is TGTGCCATCATGGCTGGGGCCAGCGGGAGAAACGGCGAGCAGTTCTTC.

The V call is TRBV6-5, the J call TRBJ1-2; the D is unclear. The CDR3 length is 13 residues. Germline lookup yields CDR1 MNHEY and CDR2 SVGAGI. Trimming pared 6 bases from V and 1 base from J, leaving 9 bases between. The CDR3 coding sequence is TGTGCCAGCAGCCTCAGGTATAACTATGGCTACACCTTC. Its translation: CASSLRYNYGYTF.

In this sample, this clone turned up once. The chain uses TRBV10-2 and TRBJ2-6; D not resolved. This CDR3 has 14 amino acids. In germline, CDR1 is WSHSY, CDR2 SAAADI. Trimming removed 3 bases at V and 2 bases at J, with 5 bases between. CDR3 DNA: TGCGCCAGCAGTGACCCCGCTGGGGCCAACGTCCTGACTTTC. Its translation is CASSDPAGANVLTF.

The rearrangement links TRBV19 to TRBJ1-5, with D possibly matching TRBD1 (6 bases). Germline-derived CDR1 and CDR2 are LNHDA and SQIVND (reference sequence). The germline V and J ends were trimmed by 7 bases and 4 bases, with 14 bases remaining between them. The CDR3 has 14 residues. CDR3 sequence: CASTSGDGNQPQHF. The CDR3 coding sequence is TGTGCCAGTACCTCAGGGGACGGAAATCAGCCCCAGCATTTT.

Notes on this clone: Additional DNA sequences in this sample encode the identical CDR3. The rearrangement joins TRBV18 to TRBJ2-3; 11 bases are shared with TRBD2. V dropped 3 bases and J dropped 0; count of bases not matched to a gene: 2. Germline CDR1 KGHSH, CDR2 LQKENI. The CDR3 totals 16 residues. This CDR3 is CASSPLAGGSTDTQYF. For the CDR3, the DNA is TGTGCCAGCTCACCCTTAGCGGGGGGGAGCACAGATACGCAGTATTTT.